This T cell receptor beta chain was documented in a study of T cells after yellow fever vaccination. Study-wide context: It was SMART-Seq v4 Ultra Low Input that prepared the fractions with low cell numbers. The study, taken as a whole, reports: CD4 and CD8 compartments shared a small share of clonotypes. When the response was secondary, it was weaker but reached its peak faster, day 5 versus 15.

The germline V gene encodes CDR1 SEHNR and CDR2 FQNEAQ (reference sequence). The CDR3 sequence is 16 residues long. V trimming: 5 bases; J trimming: 4 bases; junction bases outside the gene matches: 10. TCRdb redid the calling of the 5' RACE reads with MiXCR, one entry per CDR3 protein. There are 120,000 or so distinct CDR3 sequences in the sample; roughly 15% occur only once, and 43% lies in the top ten. With regard to this clonotype: Its antigen is still unknown.

Specimen: CD8+ T cells sorted from PBMCs, collected 5 days after the yellow fever booster vaccination. The V and J genes are TRBV7-9 and TRBJ2-2, with 7 bases lining up with TRBD2. This receptor was obtained from a man in his late teens or twenties who received the YFV17D yellow fever vaccine. CDR3 sequence reads: CASSQPGGSATGELFF. The CDR3 bases are TGTGCCAGCAGCCAACCGGGAGGTTCGGCCACCGGGGAGCTGTTTTTT. The variable domain in full, with the rest retrieved from reference TRBV7-9 and TRBJ2-2, is DTGVSQNPRHKITKRGQNVTFRCDPISEHNRLYWYRQTLGQGPEFLTYFQNEAQLEKSRLLSDRFSAERPKGSFSTLEIQRTEQGDSAMYLCASSQPGGSATGELFFGEGSRLTVL.